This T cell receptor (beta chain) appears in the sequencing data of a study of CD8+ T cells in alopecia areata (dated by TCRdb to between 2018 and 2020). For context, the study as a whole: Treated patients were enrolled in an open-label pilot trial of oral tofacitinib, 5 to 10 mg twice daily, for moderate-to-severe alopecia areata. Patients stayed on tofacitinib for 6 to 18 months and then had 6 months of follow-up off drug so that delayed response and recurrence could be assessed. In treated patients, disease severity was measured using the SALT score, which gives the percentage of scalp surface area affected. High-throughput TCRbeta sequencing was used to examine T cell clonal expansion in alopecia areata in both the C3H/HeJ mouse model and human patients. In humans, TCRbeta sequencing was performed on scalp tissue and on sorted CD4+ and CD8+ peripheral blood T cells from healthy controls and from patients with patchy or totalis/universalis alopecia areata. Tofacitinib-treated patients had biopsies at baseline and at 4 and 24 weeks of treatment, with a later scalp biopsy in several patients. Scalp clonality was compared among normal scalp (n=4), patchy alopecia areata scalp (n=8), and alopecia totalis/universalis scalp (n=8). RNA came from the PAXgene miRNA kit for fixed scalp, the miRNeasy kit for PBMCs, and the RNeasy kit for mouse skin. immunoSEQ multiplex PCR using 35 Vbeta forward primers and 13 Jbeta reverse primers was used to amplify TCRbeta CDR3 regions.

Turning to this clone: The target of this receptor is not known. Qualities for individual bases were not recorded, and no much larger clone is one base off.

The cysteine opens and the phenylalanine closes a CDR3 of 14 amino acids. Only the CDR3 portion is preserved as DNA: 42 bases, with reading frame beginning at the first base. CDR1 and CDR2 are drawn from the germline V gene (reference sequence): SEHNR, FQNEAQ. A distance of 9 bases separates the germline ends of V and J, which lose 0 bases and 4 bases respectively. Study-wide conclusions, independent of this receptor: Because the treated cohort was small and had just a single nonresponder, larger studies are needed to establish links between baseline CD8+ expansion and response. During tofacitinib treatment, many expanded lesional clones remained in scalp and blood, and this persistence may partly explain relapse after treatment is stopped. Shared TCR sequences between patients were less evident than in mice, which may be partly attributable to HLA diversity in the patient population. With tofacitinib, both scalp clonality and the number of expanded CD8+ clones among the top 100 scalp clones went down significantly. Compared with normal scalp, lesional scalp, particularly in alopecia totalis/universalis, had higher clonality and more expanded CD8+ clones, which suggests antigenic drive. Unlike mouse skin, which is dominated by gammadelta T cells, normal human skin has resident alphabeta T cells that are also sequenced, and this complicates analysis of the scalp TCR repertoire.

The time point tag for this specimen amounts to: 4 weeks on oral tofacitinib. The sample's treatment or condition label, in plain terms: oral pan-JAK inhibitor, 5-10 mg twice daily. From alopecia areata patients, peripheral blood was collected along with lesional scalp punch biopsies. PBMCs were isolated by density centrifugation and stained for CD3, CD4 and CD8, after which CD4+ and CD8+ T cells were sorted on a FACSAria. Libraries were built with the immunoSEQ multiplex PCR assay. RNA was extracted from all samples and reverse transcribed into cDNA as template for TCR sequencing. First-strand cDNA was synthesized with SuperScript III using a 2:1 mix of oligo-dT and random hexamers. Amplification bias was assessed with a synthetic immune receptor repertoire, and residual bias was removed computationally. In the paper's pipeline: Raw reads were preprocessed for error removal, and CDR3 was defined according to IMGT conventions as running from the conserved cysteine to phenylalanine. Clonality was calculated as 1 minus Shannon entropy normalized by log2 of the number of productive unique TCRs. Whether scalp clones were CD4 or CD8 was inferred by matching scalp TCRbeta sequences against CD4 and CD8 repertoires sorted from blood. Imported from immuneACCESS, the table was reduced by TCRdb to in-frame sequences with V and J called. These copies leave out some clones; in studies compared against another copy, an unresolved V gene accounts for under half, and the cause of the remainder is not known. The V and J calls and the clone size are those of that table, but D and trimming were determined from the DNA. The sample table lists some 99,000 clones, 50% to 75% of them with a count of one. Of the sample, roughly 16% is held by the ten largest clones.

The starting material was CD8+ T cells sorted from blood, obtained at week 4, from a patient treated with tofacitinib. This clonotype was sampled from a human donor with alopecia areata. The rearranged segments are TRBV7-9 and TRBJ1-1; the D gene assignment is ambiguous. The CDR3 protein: CASSLARRGTEAFF. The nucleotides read TGTGCCAGCAGCTTAGCCAGGCGCGGCACTGAAGCTTTCTTT.